The present T cell receptor (beta chain) was sequenced within a study of T cell responses to AZD1222 COVID-19 vaccine (dated by TCRdb to about 2021). Some background on the complete study: TCR sequencing covered more than 230 trial participants: 207 given two doses of AZD1222 and 26 given two doses of MenACWY control vaccine. Trial participants were enrolled into age subgroups of 18-55, 56-69 and 70-plus years, which contained around 140, 26 and 57 TCR-sequenced participants, respectively. Broad study findings and their caveats: The 56-69-year group was small, and its depth increase did not reach significance, likely because of low power. Participants were mostly white British, with more females than males. The authors suggested clonal diversity may have been underestimated. CD4 TCRs associated with the vaccine covered the entire spike protein, and the dominant responses were in regions 160-218 and 743-854. Reportedly, close to half of the unique spike-specific TCRs recognized epitopes lying outside the regions that are mutated in the B.1.351 and B.1.1.7 variants. Only five or six AZD1222 recipients were SARS-CoV-2 seropositive at baseline, limiting conclusions about previously exposed vaccinees. Because no day 14 peak-response samples were available, repertoires were characterized only after the peak T cell response. Spike-specific TCR breadth and depth rose significantly after two AZD1222 doses compared with day 0 and with MenACWY recipients.

V is cut back by 4 bases and J by 2 bases, with 3 bases in the junction unmatched. The CDR3 starts with the cysteine, ends with the phenylalanine, and has 15 residues. CDR3 DNA only is kept here, 45 bases in frame from base 1. Looking up the germline V gene yields CDR1 SGHNT and CDR2 YENEEA. Read against the paper, the sample's time point label means: about 28 days (+/-7) after the second vaccine dose. AZD1222 recipients with second doses at about 4 weeks or about 12 weeks were pooled, because spike-specific TCR depth and breadth did not differ between schedules. Samples from vaccinated people were obtained from the UK trials COV001 and COV002, which included a single-blind randomized controlled phase 2/3 trial of AZD1222 (ChAdOx1 nCoV-19) in healthy adults. For TCRbeta chain sequencing, PBMC samples were collected from trial participants at day 0 and at day 28 after the second dose. The CDR3 regions of human TCRbeta chains were analyzed by immunosequencing. The authors processed their data as follows. Repertoire TCRs were matched against a reference library of SARS-CoV-2-specific TCRs generated with the MIRA antigen-specificity platform. Breadth was defined as the fraction of unique TCRs that were SARS-CoV-2-associated. Depth was defined as the fraction of total T cells that were SARS-CoV-2-associated. Using the MIRA data, each spike-specific TCR was mapped to the spike region that the TCR reacts to and placed in a CD4 or CD8 class. Log10-transformed breadth and depth values were compared by one-way ANOVA with Sidak's multiple comparisons tests. In TCRdb, the immuneACCESS table is reduced to in-frame sequences with V and J assigned. These tables do not hold every clone; where another copy was compared, an unresolved V gene accounts for under half, and the others remain unexplained. Clonal size and the V and J genes are those of that table, whereas D and trimming came from the DNA. The sample table lists about 120,000 clones, roughly nine tenths of them with a count of one. Jointly, the top ten make up roughly 1.5% of the sample.

As concerns this clone: It has no known antigen specificity. The record has no base qualities; no much larger clone is one base away.

The sequence links TRBV11-3 to TRBJ1-5; TRBD1 aligns with 9 central bases. The sample in question was peripheral blood, obtained 28 days after the second AZD1222 dose. The sequence came from an adult who received the AZD1222 COVID-19 vaccine. Here the CDR3 is given as CASSSRDRGNQPQHF. In nucleotide form, the sequence is TGTGCCAGCAGCTCAAGGGACAGGGGCAATCAGCCCCAGCATTTT.